This TCR beta chain was recorded in a study of human T cells and chemical hapten exposure. Time point meaning: patch test 3, about 24 weeks after DPC sensitization. Indicated treatment: therapeutic diphenylcyclopropenone sensitization with weekly scalp DPC. Study results and limitations: TCRs exceeding 1 in 1000 frequency stayed unchanged with DPC sensitization.

This clonotype was recorded at least ten times. The antigen is undetermined. TCRdb re-analysed the RACE reads in MiXCR, keeping a single row per CDR3 protein. The sample carries 100,000 to 150,000 distinct CDR3 sequences, 11% recorded once. This receptor was taken from a woman aged 45-59 years with alopecia areata. Some clones in this sample may be carry-over from other donors' samples. The sequences come from whole blood, collected in connection with sensitization to the hapten diphenylcyclopropenone (DPC).

The CDR3 loop is CASSPTGVVTEAFF. The CDR3, as DNA: TGTGCCAGCAGTCCCACGGGGGTGGTCACTGAAGCTTTCTTT. This chain links TRBV28 with TRBJ1-1, with D possibly being TRBD1 (5 bases). This CDR3 is built from 14 residues. Trimming pared 5 bases from V and 4 bases from J, leaving 14 bases between. The germline V gene encodes CDR1 MDHEN and CDR2 SYDVKM.